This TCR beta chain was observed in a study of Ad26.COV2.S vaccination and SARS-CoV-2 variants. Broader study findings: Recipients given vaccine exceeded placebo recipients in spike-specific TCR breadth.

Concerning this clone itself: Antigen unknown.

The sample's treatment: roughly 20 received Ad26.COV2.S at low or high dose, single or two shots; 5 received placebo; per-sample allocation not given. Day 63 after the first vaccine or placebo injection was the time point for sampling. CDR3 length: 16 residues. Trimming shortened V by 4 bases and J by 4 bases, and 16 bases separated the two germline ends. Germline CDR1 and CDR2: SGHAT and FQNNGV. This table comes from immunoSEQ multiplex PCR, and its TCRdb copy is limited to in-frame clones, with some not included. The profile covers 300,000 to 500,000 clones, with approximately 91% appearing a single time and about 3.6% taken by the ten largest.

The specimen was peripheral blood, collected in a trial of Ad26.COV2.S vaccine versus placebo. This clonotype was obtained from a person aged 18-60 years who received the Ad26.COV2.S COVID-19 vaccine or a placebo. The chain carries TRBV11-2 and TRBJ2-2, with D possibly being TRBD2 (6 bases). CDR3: CASSSRLGDSTGELFF. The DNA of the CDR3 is TGTGCCAGCAGCTCCCGACTAGGAGACTCCACCGGGGAGCTGTTTTTT.